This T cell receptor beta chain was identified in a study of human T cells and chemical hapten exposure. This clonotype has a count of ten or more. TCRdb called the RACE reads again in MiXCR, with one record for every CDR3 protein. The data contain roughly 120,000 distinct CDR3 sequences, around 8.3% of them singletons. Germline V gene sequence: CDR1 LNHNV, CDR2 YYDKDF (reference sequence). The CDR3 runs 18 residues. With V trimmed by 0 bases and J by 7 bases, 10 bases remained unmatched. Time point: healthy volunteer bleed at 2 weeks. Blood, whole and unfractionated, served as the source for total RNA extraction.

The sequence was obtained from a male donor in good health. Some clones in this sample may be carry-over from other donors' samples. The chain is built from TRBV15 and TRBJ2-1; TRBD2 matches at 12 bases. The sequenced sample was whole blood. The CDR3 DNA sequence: TGTGCCACCAGCAGAGATAGGACTAGCGGGACATTCGGGAATGAGCAGTTCTTC. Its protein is CATSRDRTSGTFGNEQFF.